This TCR beta chain was retrieved from a study of siplizumab effects on memory and regulatory T cells. Notes on the study in general: Suppression by proliferating Tregs derived from siplizumab cultures was not verified. Alloreactive sequences tracing back to unstimulated CD4+ memory cells were significantly reduced by siplizumab. Both greater diversity than memory cells and a major contribution to the alloresponse seemed to characterize naive T cells. Naive or memory phenotype assignment was not possible for roughly 75-95% of proliferating CD4+ or CD8+ clones.

Data came from immunoSEQ multiplex PCR; TCRdb stores just in-frame clones and leaves some out. The sample records fewer than 100,000 clones, approximately 95% being singletons. For this clone: The antigen remains undetermined.

This CDR3 spans 14 amino acids. The V gene lost 2 bases and the J gene lost 7 bases, with 14 bases spanning the gap. Germline lookup yields CDR1 MNHEY and CDR2 SVGAGI. The sample comprised CD8+ T cells sorted from blood. The clonotype comes from a human donor in good health. V gene TRBV6-5 combines with J gene TRBJ1-1; possible D gene TRBD1, 5 bases. CDR3 sequence (DNA): TGTGCCAGCAGTTACACACGGGACTCCGATGAAGCTTTCTTT. Its translation is CASSYTRDSDEAFF.